Below, 23 T cell receptor beta chains from the same sample are listed, as sequenced in a study of blood T cell repertoires in COVID-19. Generated by immunoSEQ multiplex PCR, the TCRdb table keeps only in-frame clones and is missing some. Altogether fewer than 250,000 clones are present, approximately 80% being singletons, with the ten largest covering approximately 1.8%. The specimen sequenced was PBMCs or T cells enriched from blood (not recorded which). These receptors all stem from a man between 60 and 70 years old who had recovered from COVID-19.

This sequence joins TRBV5-1 and TRBJ2-2; 8 nucleotides match TRBD1. The ends lost 4 bases at V and 7 bases at J; junction bases unmatched: 9. The CDR3 is made up of 15 amino acids. CDR1 is SGHRS and CDR2 is YFSETQ in the germline V gene. CDR3 nucleotide sequence: TGCGCCAGCAGCCTAGGACAGGGTTTCATCGGGGAGCTGTTTTTT. It specifies CASSLGQGFIGELFF.

The chain joins TRBV10-2 to TRBJ2-1; 13 bases are a match to TRBD2. The J segment lost 7 bases and the V segment lost 4 bases, leaving 16 bases of the junction unmatched. The length of the CDR3 is 19 residues. The germline V gene encodes CDR1 WSHSY and CDR2 SAAADI. This CDR3 reads CASSGLAGGNLGIGNEQFF. CDR3 nucleotide sequence: TGCGCCAGCAGTGGACTAGCGGGGGGCAACCTAGGTATTGGGAATGAGCAGTTCTTC.

The V and J genes are TRBV24-1 and TRBJ2-2, with 8 bases identical to TRBD2. The J segment lost 1 base and the V segment lost 7 bases, leaving 7 bases of the junction unmatched. The germline CDR1 and CDR2 sequences are KGHDR and SFDVKD. The CDR3 runs 16 residues. The CDR3 protein is CATSQTRGGNTGELFF. The CDR3 DNA follows: TGTGCCACCAGCCAGACCCGGGGGGGGAACACCGGGGAGCTGTTTTTT.

This clone turned up a few times. The chain is built from TRBV4-2 and TRBJ1-1; 8 positions match TRBD1. The CDR3 loop spans 15 amino acids. V gave up 1 base and J gave up 4 bases; unmatched junction bases: 5. The germline V gene has CDR1 LGHNA and CDR2 YNFKEQ. CDR3 in DNA: TGTGCCAGCAGCCAAGCCCCAGGGGGCTTCACTGAAGCTTTCTTT. It specifies CASSQAPGGFTEAFF.

This chain connects TRBV3-1 (or the pseudogene TRBV3-2) to TRBJ2-2; 8 nucleotides line up with TRBD1. The germline CDR1 and CDR2 sequences are LGHDT and YNNKEL (reference sequence). This CDR3 has 15 residues. V dropped 4 bases and J dropped 5; count of bases not matched to a gene: 6. The CDR3 protein is CASSLRTGRTGELFF. The CDR3 DNA follows: TGTGCCAGCAGCCTCCGGACAGGGAGGACCGGGGAGCTGTTTTTT.

The V gene is TRBV6-5, the J gene TRBJ1-1, with D perhaps matching TRBD1 (5 bases). V gave up 4 bases and J gave up 0 bases, with 9 bases separating them. The V gene's germline CDR1 is MNHEY and CDR2 SVGAGI. The CDR3 has 14 residues. CDR3 DNA: TGTGCCAGCAGTTTAGGACATCTGAACACTGAAGCTTTCTTT. Encoded protein: CASSLGHLNTEAFF.

The rearrangement uses TRBV5-6 and TRBJ1-1; 9 nucleotides match TRBD1. V was pared by 4 bases and J by 6 bases, with 16 bases of the junction left unmatched. CDR3 length: 17 amino acids. Germline values: CDR1 SGHDT, CDR2 YYEEEE. CDR3 sequence reads: CASSGGTGSKVLAEAFF. The CDR3 bases are TGTGCCAGCAGCGGAGGGACAGGGAGCAAAGTTTTGGCTGAAGCTTTCTTT.

V is TRBV7-2 and J is TRBJ1-2; TRBD1 matches 7 bases. J lost 6 bases, V lost 1 base, and 11 bases had no gene match. The CDR3 is 16 amino acids. Germline V gene lookup returns CDR1 SGHTA and CDR2 FQGNSA. CDR3 loop: CASSLGALDRVHGYTF. For the CDR3, the DNA is TGTGCCAGCAGCTTAGGTGCTCTTGACAGGGTGCATGGCTACACCTTC.

This clone has a handful of counts. The gene calls are TRBV7-9 and TRBJ2-1; D may be TRBD1 (6 bases). Germline V CDR1 and CDR2: SEHNR, FQNEAQ (reference sequence). Between the trimmed V and J ends, which lost 5 bases and 2 bases, there was a span of 10 bases. The CDR3 sequence is 14 residues long. CDR3 sequence (DNA): TGTGCCAGCAGCCGAGGGGGAACCTACAATGAGCAGTTCTTC. It yields the protein CASSRGGTYNEQFF. The whole variable domain, remainder taken from reference TRBV7-9 and TRBJ2-1, is DTGVSQNPRHKITKRGQNVTFRCDPISEHNRLYWYRQTLGQGPEFLTYFQNEAQLEKSRLLSDRFSAERPKGSFSTLEIQRTEQGDSAMYLCASSRGGTYNEQFFGPGTRLTVL.

V is TRBV19 and J is TRBJ1-4; tentatively, D is TRBD1 (5 bases). This CDR3 has 16 residues. Per germline, CDR1 LNHDA and CDR2 SQIVND (reference sequence). V was clipped by 6 bases and J by 2 bases, with 16 bases between them. This chain's CDR3 is CASSTSTGPTNEKLFF. CDR3 sequence (DNA): TGTGCCAGTAGCACGAGTACAGGTCCGACTAATGAAAAACTGTTTTTT.

CDR3 in amino acids: CASSQDARAAGWNTEAFF. The CDR3 region has the DNA TGTGCCAGCAGCCAAGATGCCCGGGCGGCAGGGTGGAACACTGAAGCTTTCTTT. J is TRBJ1-1 and V is TRBV5-4, with D perhaps matching TRBD1 (5 bases). The V gene lost 4 bases and the J gene lost 1 base, with 23 bases spanning the gap. Looked up from germline, CDR1 is SGHNT and CDR2 is YYREEE (reference sequence). This CDR3 spans 18 amino acids.

This clone was picked up one time. The J gene is TRBJ2-7, the V gene TRBV4-3, with TRBD2 identical over 8 bases. Trimming removed 4 bases from V and 2 bases from J; junction bases left unmatched: 4. Germline CDR1 reads LGHNA; CDR2 reads YSLEER. This CDR3 comprises 14 residues. CDR3 DNA: TGCGCCAGCAGCCTAGAGACTAGCGCCTACGAGCAGTACTTC. Protein: CASSLETSAYEQYF.

Concerning this clone itself: This same CDR3 is encoded by further DNA sequences in the sample. This sequence joins TRBV7-2 and TRBJ1-2; weak D call: TRBD1 (5 bases). Germline values: CDR1 SGHTA, CDR2 FQGNSA. The CDR3 totals 13 residues. V was clipped by 0 bases and J by 3 bases, with 5 bases between them. DNA for the CDR3: TGTGCCAGCAGCTTAGCCAGGGACTATGGCTACACCTTC. Translation gives CASSLARDYGYTF.

The CDR3 DNA reads as TGTGCCAGCAGCTTACGGACAGGAAACACCATATATTTT. Its protein is CASSLRTGNTIYF. The rearrangement links TRBV11-3 to TRBJ1-3; D perhaps matches TRBD1 (5 bases). Germline lookup yields CDR1 SGHNT and CDR2 YENEEA. The CDR3 loop spans 13 amino acids. Trimming left V 2 bases short and J 4 bases short, with 6 bases between.

The rearrangement uses TRBV7-2 and TRBJ2-2, with TRBD2 matching over 10 bases. The CDR3 loop spans 16 amino acids. The V segment lost 5 bases and the J segment 6 bases; nucleotides outside the gene matches: 9. CDR1 SGHTA and CDR2 FQGNSA come from the germline V gene. CDR3 protein: CASSQRAGGAAGELFF. The CDR3 DNA reads TGTGCCAGCAGCCAGCGAGCGGGGGGGGCCGCCGGGGAGCTGTTTTTT.

This chain joins TRBV6-9 and TRBJ1-1; TRBD1 matches 10 bases. The CDR3 runs to 13 residues. Germline CDR1 MNHGY, CDR2 SVAAGI. V was clipped by 4 bases and J by 5 bases; unmatched bases: 1. The CDR3 nucleotides are TGTGCCAGCAGTTTGGACAGGGGGACTGAAGCTTTCTTT. Amino acids: CASSLDRGTEAFF.

This clone was recorded a few times. This chain uses TRBV7-9 with TRBJ1-1, with D perhaps TRBD1 (5 bases). The V gene lost 2 bases and the J gene lost 6 bases, with 13 bases spanning the gap. Germline V gene sequence: CDR1 SEHNR, CDR2 FQNEAQ (reference sequence). CDR3 size: 14 residues. The CDR3: CASSLSTGEPEAFF. CDR3 nucleotide sequence: TGTGCCAGCAGCTTATCTACAGGTGAACCTGAAGCTTTCTTT.

The gene calls are TRBV19 and TRBJ1-1, with D unresolved. The germline CDR1 and CDR2 sequences are LNHDA and SQIVND (reference sequence). The CDR3 is 11 amino acids. Trimming stripped 4 bases from V and 7 bases from J, with 7 bases between. CDR3: CASSREFEAFF. CDR3 nucleotides: TGTGCCAGTAGTAGGGAGTTTGAAGCTTTCTTT.

The chain joins TRBV5-6 to TRBJ1-4, with 9 bases identical to TRBD1. This CDR3 comprises 17 residues. From germline, CDR1 is SGHDT and CDR2 YYEEEE. V lost 5 bases to trimming and J lost 6 bases; unmatched junction nucleotides: 14. CDR3: CASRSGTGLPADEKLFF. CDR3 nucleotide sequence: TGTGCCAGCAGATCCGGGACAGGGCTCCCGGCGGATGAAAAACTGTTTTTT.

This chain joins TRBV7-8 and TRBJ2-2; 10 bases are a match to TRBD2. The trim removed 2 bases at V and 2 bases at J, leaving 5 bases unmatched. The CDR3 contains 17 residues. The germline CDR1 and CDR2 sequences are SGHVS and FQNEAQ. The CDR3 DNA reads TGTGCCAGCAGCTTACGAACTAGCGGGGATAACACCGGGGAGCTGTTTTTT. As protein: CASSLRTSGDNTGELFF.

The rearrangement links TRBV7-8 to TRBJ1-2, with a possible D match to TRBD1 (6 bases). V lost 7 bases to trimming and J lost 1 base, with 13 bases between them. Germline V gene data show CDR1 as SGHVS and CDR2 as FQNEAQ. The length of the CDR3 is 14 residues. The CDR3 DNA follows: TGTGCCAGCACAATGGACAGAGGTAACTATGGCTACACCTTC. This codes for CASTMDRGNYGYTF.

This clone was found a few times. This chain links TRBV24-1 with TRBJ2-7; 9 bases line up with TRBD1. V lost 5 bases to trimming and J lost 3 bases; unmatched junction nucleotides: 7. The CDR3 contains 15 residues. CDR1 and CDR2 from the germline V gene are KGHDR and SFDVKD. CDR3 DNA sequence: TGTGCCACCAGTGGCCCGGGACAGGGTGGCTACGAGCAGTACTTC. Translating it yields CATSGPGQGGYEQYF.

The J gene is TRBJ1-6, the V gene TRBV7-2, with 8 bases lining up with TRBD1. This CDR3 has 15 residues. CDR1 is SGHTA and CDR2 is FQGNSA in the germline V gene. Unmatched junction bases numbered 3, after V lost 5 bases and J lost 3 bases. The CDR3 bases are TGTGCCAGCAGCCTAGACAGGGGCTATAATTCACCCCTCCACTTT. The encoded protein is CASSLDRGYNSPLHF.